The table lists the clone carrying this T cell receptor beta chain with a few counts. These data originate in a study of response to subunit inactivated influenza vaccine. The germline CDR1 and CDR2 sequences are ENHRY and SYGVKD. The CDR3 runs to 11 residues. Trimming stripped 6 bases from V and 6 bases from J, with 6 bases between. TCRdb reprocessed the RT-PCR reads via MiXCR and lists one record per CDR3 protein. Of about 540,000 distinct CDR3 sequences listed, under 25% were seen once; the top ten hold 2.5% to 3%. The data were also submitted as part of a second study, on T cells expressing NK-cell markers. According to that study: Libraries used 5'RACE template switching adding universal primer site and UMIs. HCMV seropositivity characterized seven of the eight sequenced donors, and seronegativity one. In a few donors, dominant clonotypes made up about 28.3-65% of CD3+CD56-NKG2C+ cells. It was still unclear whether expanded NKG2C+ T cell clones were HCMV specific.

Sequencing used CD4+ T cells sorted from PBMCs, obtained less than 13 days after vaccination. This rearrangement joins TRBV10-3 to TRBJ2-4, with TRBD2 as a possible D gene (6 bases). The receptor was derived from a man in his fifties who received an inactivated influenza vaccine. CDR3 loop: CAIREGNIQYF. DNA for the CDR3: TGTGCCATCAGGGAGGGAAACATTCAGTACTTC.